This TCR beta chain was sequenced in a study of post-analysis software for immune sequencing data. General study findings and limits: When patients were compared with controls, about five TRBV segments were more frequent, TRBV5-6, TRBV5-1 and TRBV20-1 among them. Batch-mates among the samples co-clustered strongly by F measure.

Regarding this clonotype: Its antigen is undetermined.

With V trimmed by 3 bases and J by 4 bases, 4 bases remained unmatched. This CDR3 is 14 amino acids long. Germline V CDR1 and CDR2: SGHRS, YFSETQ. Prepared TCR beta cDNA libraries contained unique molecular identifiers. TCRdb re-analysed the PCR reads in MiXCR, keeping a single row per CDR3 protein. The profile covers hundreds of thousands of distinct CDR3 sequences, with approximately 53% appearing a single time and approximately 4.5% taken by the ten largest. The rearrangement uses TRBV5-1 and TRBJ2-5; TRBD1 aligns across 9 bases. The TCR was taken from a girl aged 5 to 17 with multiple sclerosis. The sample taken for sequencing was blood. This chain's CDR3 is CASSSDRGIETQYF. Here the CDR3 DNA reads TGCGCCAGCAGCTCAGACAGGGGGATAGAGACCCAGTACTTC.